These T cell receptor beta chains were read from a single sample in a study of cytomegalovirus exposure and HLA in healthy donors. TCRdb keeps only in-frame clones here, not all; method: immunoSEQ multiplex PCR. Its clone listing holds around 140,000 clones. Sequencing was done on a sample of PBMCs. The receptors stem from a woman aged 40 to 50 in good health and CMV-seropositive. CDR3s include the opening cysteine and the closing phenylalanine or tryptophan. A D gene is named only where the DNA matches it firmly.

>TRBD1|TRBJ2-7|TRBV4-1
TGCGCCAGCAGCCAGGAACAGGGGGCGGCGTACGAGCAGTACTTC
CASSQEQGAAYEQYF
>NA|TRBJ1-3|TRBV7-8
TGTGCCAGCACCCCTTCGGGTGGCTCTGGAAACACCATATATTTT
CASTPSGGSGNTIYF
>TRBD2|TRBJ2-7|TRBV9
TGTGCCAGCAGCTCAGGAGCGGGGTACGAGCAGTACTTC
CASSSGAGYEQYF
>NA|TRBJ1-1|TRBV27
TGTGCCAGCAGTCCCAACGATCCTGGACTTATTGAAGCTTTCTTT
CASSPNDPGLIEAFF
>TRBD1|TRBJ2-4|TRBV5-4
TGTGCCAGCAGCTACGGACAGGGGGCGAGGAAAAACATTCAGTACTTC
CASSYGQGARKNIQYF
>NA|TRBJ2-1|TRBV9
TGTGCCAGCAGCGTGAAGACTAGAATGCATGAGCAGTTCTTC
CASSVKTRMHEQFF
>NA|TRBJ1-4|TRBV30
TGTGCCTGGACCGGGGGGGTAAATGAAAAACTGTTTTTT
CAWTGGVNEKLFF
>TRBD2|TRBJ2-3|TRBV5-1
TGCGCCAGCAGCCAGACTAGCGGGAGCACAGATACGCAGTATTTT
CASSQTSGSTDTQYF
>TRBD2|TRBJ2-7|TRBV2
TGTGCGGTAGCGCGGGAGGCCAATACCGCCCAGTACTTC
CAVAREANTAQYF
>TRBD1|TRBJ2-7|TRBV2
TGTGCCAGCATCTCGACAGGGTACTCCTACGAGCAGTACTTC
CASISTGYSYEQYF
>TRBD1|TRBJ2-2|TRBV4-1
TGCGCCAGCAGATCGGGACAGGGGGGCACCGGGGAGCTGTTTTTT
CASRSGQGGTGELFF
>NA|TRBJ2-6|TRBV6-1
TGTGCCACTAGAGTATCTGGGGCCAACGTCCTGACTTTC
CATRVSGANVLTF
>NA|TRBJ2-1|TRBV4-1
TGCGCCAGCAGCCAAGGCCGGGACAACTACAATGAGCAGTTCTTC
CASSQGRDNYNEQFF